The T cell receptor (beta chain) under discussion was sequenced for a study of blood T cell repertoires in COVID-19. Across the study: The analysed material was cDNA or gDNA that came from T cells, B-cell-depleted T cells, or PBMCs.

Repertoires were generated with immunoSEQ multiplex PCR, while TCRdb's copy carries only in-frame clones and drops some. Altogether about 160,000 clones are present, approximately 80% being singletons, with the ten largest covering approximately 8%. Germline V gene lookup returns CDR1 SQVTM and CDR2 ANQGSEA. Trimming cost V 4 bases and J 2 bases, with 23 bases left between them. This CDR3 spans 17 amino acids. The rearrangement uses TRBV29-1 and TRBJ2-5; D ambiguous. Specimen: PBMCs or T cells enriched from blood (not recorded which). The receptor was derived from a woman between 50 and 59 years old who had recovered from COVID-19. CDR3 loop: CSVVSRRPEPNQETQYF. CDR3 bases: TGCAGCGTTGTCTCAAGGCGGCCCGAACCTAATCAAGAGACCCAGTACTTC.